This TCR beta chain originates from a study of T cell clusters in autoimmune cytopenias. Whole-study context: TRB sequencing had a median approximately 50,000 reads and about 2,400 distinct clonotypes per sample.

Study observations and caveats: The cluster-lack signature was not seen for secondary cytopenia versus chronic lymphocytic leukemia. TRB repertoire shifts in secondary cytopenia and chronic lymphocytic leukemia mostly reflected lymphoma, not autoimmunity. Primary autoimmune cytopenia patients seemingly lacked the physiological T cell clusters found in healthy donors.

Some 38,000 genome equivalents of blood DNA were amplified for TRB. Remarks on this clonotype: Its specificity is unknown.

One tube held mixed TRB-A and TRB-B primer pools for touch-down PCR. TCRdb re-analyzed the multiplex PCR reads; it lists each CDR3 protein once, without DNA. This sample contains around 7,000 distinct CDR3 sequences. The CDR3 has 18 residues. Germline assignment: CDR1 SEHNR and CDR2 FQNEAQ (reference sequence). The chain uses TRBV7-9 and TRBJ1-4. The source of this sequence is a human donor with an autoimmune cytopenia or autoimmune hepatitis (not recorded which). The sample taken for sequencing was peripheral blood. The CDR3 region is CASNLFGTAELRNEKLFF.